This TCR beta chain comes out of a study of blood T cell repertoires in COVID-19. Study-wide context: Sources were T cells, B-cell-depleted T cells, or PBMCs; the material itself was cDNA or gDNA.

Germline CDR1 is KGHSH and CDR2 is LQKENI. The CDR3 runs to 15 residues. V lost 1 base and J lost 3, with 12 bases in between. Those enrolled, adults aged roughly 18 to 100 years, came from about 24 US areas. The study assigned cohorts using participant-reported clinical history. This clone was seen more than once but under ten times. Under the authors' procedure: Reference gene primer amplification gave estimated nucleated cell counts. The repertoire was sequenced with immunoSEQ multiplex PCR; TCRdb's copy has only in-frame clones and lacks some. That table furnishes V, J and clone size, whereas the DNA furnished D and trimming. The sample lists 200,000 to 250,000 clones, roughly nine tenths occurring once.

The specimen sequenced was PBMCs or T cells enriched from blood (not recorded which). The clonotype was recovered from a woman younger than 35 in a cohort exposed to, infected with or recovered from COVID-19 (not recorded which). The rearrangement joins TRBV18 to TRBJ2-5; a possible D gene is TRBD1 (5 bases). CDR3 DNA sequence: TGTGCCAGCTCACCACGGTCTGGCAGGGAAGAGACCCAGTACTTC. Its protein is CASSPRSGREETQYF.